Listed here are 26 T cell receptor beta chains from one sample, sequenced in a study of shared clonotypes between healthy human individuals. Some clones are missing from TCRdb's copy, which holds only in-frame ones; the method was immunoSEQ multiplex PCR. This sample has fewer than 850,000 clones; 72% occur once, and the top ten carry less than 2%. The source material was memory CD4+ T cells sorted from blood. Regarding subset: CD45RA-negative fraction. The receptors derive from a woman younger than 45 in good health.

The V and J genes are TRBV7-7 and TRBJ2-2; 10 bases map to TRBD2. J was trimmed by 1 base and V by 5 bases; bases with no gene match: 4. The CDR3 contains 16 residues. CDR1 SSHAT and CDR2 FNYEAQ come from the germline V gene (reference sequence). CDR3 nucleotide sequence: TGTGCCAGCAGCCGTACTAGCGGGGAGAACACCGGGGAGCTGTTTTTT. The encoded protein is CASSRTSGENTGELFF.

This chain uses TRBV6-1 with TRBJ2-3, with 14 bases lining up with TRBD2. The CDR3 length is 15 residues. Per germline, CDR1 MNHNS and CDR2 SASEGT. Germline trimming cut 6 bases from V and 7 bases from J; bases unmatched to any gene: 6. CDR3 sequence reads: CASSAGTSGSYTQYF. CDR3 sequence (DNA): TGTGCCAGCAGCGCCGGGACTAGCGGGAGTTATACGCAGTATTTT.

The rearrangement uses TRBV7-6 and TRBJ2-3; a weak D match, TRBD2 (6 bases). V dropped 2 bases and J dropped 4 bases, with 7 bases sitting between them. The V gene's germline CDR1 is SGHVS and CDR2 FNYEAQ. The CDR3 consists of 13 residues. The CDR3 sequence: CASSLSGADTQYF. The CDR3 DNA reads TGTGCCAGCAGCTTATCGGGGGCAGATACGCAGTATTTT.

The chain is built from TRBV29-1 and TRBJ1-1, with D possibly being TRBD1 (5 bases). Trimming removed 0 bases from V and 3 bases from J, with 14 bases in between. CDR3 length equals 15 residues. The germline CDR1 and CDR2 sequences are SQVTM and ANQGSEA. The CDR3 reads CSVEDFRDGDTEAFF. In nucleotides, the CDR3 is TGCAGCGTTGAAGATTTCAGGGACGGTGACACTGAAGCTTTCTTT.

In its sample, this clone was seen a few times. The rearrangement joins TRBV28 to TRBJ2-3; no reliable D call. Germline CDR1 and CDR2: MDHEN and SYDVKM. V shed 3 bases and J shed 8 bases, with 6 bases lying between them. This CDR3 has 11 residues. The DNA for the CDR3 is TGTGCCAGCAGTTTTCTTGGTACGCAGTATTTT. Residues: CASSFLGTQYF.

The chain couples TRBV5-1 to TRBJ1-1; 10 bases match TRBD1. J was trimmed by 8 bases and V by 0 bases; bases with no gene match: 7. The CDR3 runs 15 residues. CDR1 and CDR2 from the germline V gene are SGHRS and YFSETQ. CDR3 residues: CASSLAADRGGEAFF. Written as DNA, the CDR3 is TGCGCCAGCAGCTTGGCGGCGGACAGGGGGGGCGAAGCTTTCTTT.

The V and J genes are TRBV28 and TRBJ2-3; D possibly matches TRBD1 or TRBD2 (5 bases each). Germline assignment: CDR1 MDHEN and CDR2 SYDVKM. This CDR3 has 16 amino acids. V dropped 6 bases and J dropped 0 bases, with 16 bases sitting between them. The CDR3 region is CASSPWPGRSTDTQYF. In DNA, the CDR3 is TGTGCCAGCAGCCCTTGGCCGGGACGCAGCACAGATACGCAGTATTTT. Together with reference TRBV28 and TRBJ2-3, the CDR3 gives the full variable domain: DVKVTQSSRYLVKRTGEKVFLECVQDMDHENMFWYRQDPGLGLRLIYFSYDVKMKEKGDIPEGYSVSREKKERFSLILESASTNQTSMYLCASSPWPGRSTDTQYFGPGTRLTVL.

This clone has only a few counts. V gene TRBV5-6 combines with J gene TRBJ2-3; 7 bases match TRBD1. V trimming: 0 bases; J trimming: 2 bases; junction bases outside the gene matches: 6. CDR1 and CDR2 from the germline V gene are SGHDT and YYEEEE. CDR3 length: 16 amino acids. The CDR3 loop reads CASSLVRDSLTDTQYF. The CDR3 region has the DNA TGTGCCAGCAGCTTGGTCAGGGACAGCCTCACAGATACGCAGTATTTT. The full variable domain, completed using reference TRBV5-6 and TRBJ2-3, is DAGVTQSPTHLIKTRGQQVTLRCSPKSGHDTVSWYQQALGQGPQFIFQYYEEEERQRGNFPDRFSGHQFPNYSSELNVNALLLGDSALYLCASSLVRDSLTDTQYFGPGTRLTVL.

This chain links TRBV7-6 with TRBJ2-1, with a possible D match to TRBD1 (5 bases). CDR3 length: 16 residues. The germline gives CDR1 SGHVS, CDR2 FNYEAQ. Trimming pared 4 bases from V and 5 bases from J, leaving 18 bases between. The CDR3 coding sequence is TGTGCCAGCAGCTACCCCCTTGGGCAGGGCAACAATGAGCAGTTCTTC. Amino acids: CASSYPLGQGNNEQFF.

CDR3 in amino acids: CASSSYSPLHF. Written as DNA, the CDR3 is TGTGCCAGCAGTTCCTACTCACCCCTCCACTTT. The rearrangement joins TRBV6-1 to TRBJ1-6, with D unresolved. V lost 5 bases to trimming and J lost 10 bases, with 6 bases between them. Germline V CDR1 and CDR2: MNHNS, SASEGT. The length of the CDR3 is 11 residues.

The chain recombines TRBV6-5 with TRBJ2-7, with unresolved D. This CDR3 comprises 15 residues. From germline, CDR1 is MNHEY and CDR2 SVGAGI. Trimming removed 6 bases at V and 3 bases at J, with 18 bases between. In DNA form, the CDR3 reads TGTGCCAGCAGCTCATCTCCGACCCTTAACTACGAGCAGTACTTC. This gives the protein CASSSSPTLNYEQYF.

The chain joins TRBV28 to TRBJ2-5; D is ambiguous. V lost 3 bases to trimming and J lost 0 bases, with 14 bases between them. Germline V gene lookup returns CDR1 MDHEN and CDR2 SYDVKM. The CDR3 runs 16 residues. This CDR3 is CASSLVPGPNQETQYF. The CDR3 DNA sequence: TGTGCCAGCAGTTTGGTACCCGGACCAAACCAAGAGACCCAGTACTTC.

The gene calls are TRBV30 and TRBJ1-1; no clear D. This CDR3 comprises 14 residues. Germline lookup yields CDR1 GTSNPN and CDR2 SVGIG (reference sequence). Trimming took off 8 bases at V and 4 bases at J, with 20 bases between the two ends. CDR3 bases: TGTGCCAGCCACACCCCGCGGGGTCCCACTGAAGCTTTCTTT. It codes for CASHTPRGPTEAFF.

This sequence joins TRBV2 and TRBJ2-5; either TRBD1 or TRBD2 may supply D (6 bases each). V dropped 5 bases and J dropped 7 bases, with 17 bases sitting between them. Germline lookup yields CDR1 SNHLY and CDR2 FYNNEI. The CDR3 is made up of 14 amino acids. CDR3 amino acids: CASSSRTEGGTQYF. The CDR3 nucleotides read TGTGCCAGCAGTTCCCGGACAGAGGGAGGGACCCAGTACTTC.

The rearrangement links TRBV7-2 to TRBJ2-1; 10 bases map to TRBD2. This CDR3 comprises 16 residues. From germline, CDR1 is SGHTA and CDR2 FQGNSA. V dropped 2 bases and J dropped 7; count of bases not matched to a gene: 8. The chain's CDR3 is CASSLRSGRAVNEQFF. The CDR3 DNA follows: TGTGCCAGCAGCTTAAGGAGCGGGAGGGCCGTAAATGAGCAGTTCTTC.

This rearrangement joins TRBV7-3 to TRBJ2-2; 13 bases map to TRBD2. Germline values: CDR1 SGHTA, CDR2 FQGTGA. Germline trimming cut 5 bases from V and 3 bases from J; bases unmatched to any gene: 9. This CDR3 has 18 residues. CDR3 DNA sequence: TGTGCCAGCAGCCCCCGGACTAGCGGGAGTGGGTACACCGGGGAGCTGTTTTTT. This sequence encodes CASSPRTSGSGYTGELFF.

This clone was seen a single time. Here the CDR3 DNA reads TGTGCCAGTAGTTCCAGAAACCAAGAGACCCAGTACTTC. Its protein product is CASSSRNQETQYF. V and J are TRBV19 and TRBJ2-5; no firm D call. The CDR3 sequence is 13 residues long. Germline lookup yields CDR1 LNHDA and CDR2 SQIVND (reference sequence). Trimming pared 5 bases from V and 0 bases from J, leaving 7 bases between.

V is TRBV5-1 and J is TRBJ1-2; possible D gene TRBD1, 5 bases. The germline V gene encodes CDR1 SGHRS and CDR2 YFSETQ. The CDR3 extends over 15 amino acids. Between the trimmed V and J ends, which lost 4 bases and 4 bases, there was a span of 17 bases. CDR3 protein: CASSEGLGRSYGYTF. The CDR3 bases are TGCGCCAGCAGCGAGGGACTCGGTAGGTCCTATGGCTACACCTTC. Complete variable domain (other parts from reference TRBV5-1 and TRBJ1-2): KAGVTQTPRYLIKTRGQQVTLSCSPISGHRSVSWYQQTPGQGLQFLFEYFSETQRNKGNFPGRFSGRQFSNSRSEMNVSTLELGDSALYLCASSEGLGRSYGYTFGSGTRLTVV.

V and J are TRBV10-3 and TRBJ2-5; TRBD2 agrees at 11 bases. V lost 9 bases, J lost 0 bases, and 3 bases stayed unmatched. This CDR3 region has 14 residues. CDR1 and CDR2 (germline): ENHRY, SYGVKD. The CDR3 loop is CAISSGRNQETQYF. Written as DNA, the CDR3 is TGTGCCATTTCTAGCGGGAGGAACCAAGAGACCCAGTACTTC.

The chain uses TRBV5-1 and TRBJ1-5; 7 positions agree with TRBD1. V dropped 0 bases and J dropped 1; count of bases not matched to a gene: 4. Germline assignment: CDR1 SGHRS and CDR2 YFSETQ. The CDR3 loop spans 16 amino acids. CDR3 in amino acids: CASSLGTGTSNQPQHF. CDR3 DNA: TGCGCCAGCAGCTTGGGGACAGGTACCAGCAATCAGCCCCAGCATTTT.

The chain joins TRBV5-4 to TRBJ2-2; D unclear. Germline CDR1 and CDR2: SGHNT and YYREEE (reference sequence). V was shortened by 2 bases and J by 5 bases, with 10 bases between the two germline ends. This CDR3 spans 14 amino acids. The chain's CDR3 is CASSFGDRTGELFF. CDR3 coding DNA: TGTGCCAGCAGCTTTGGGGATAGGACCGGGGAGCTGTTTTTT.

This clone showed up just a few times. J is TRBJ1-5 and V is TRBV7-9; tentatively, D is TRBD1 (6 bases). The CDR3 extends over 14 amino acids. CDR1 is SEHNR, CDR2 FQNEAQ, per germline (reference sequence). V gave up 5 bases and J gave up 4 bases, with 12 bases separating them. The CDR3 DNA reads as TGTGCCAGCAGCAAACAGGGCAAGAATCAGCCCCAGCATTTT. Its translation: CASSKQGKNQPQHF. Variable domain in full (rest from reference TRBV7-9 and TRBJ1-5): DTGVSQNPRHKITKRGQNVTFRCDPISEHNRLYWYRQTLGQGPEFLTYFQNEAQLEKSRLLSDRFSAERPKGSFSTLEIQRTEQGDSAMYLCASSKQGKNQPQHFGDGTRLSIL.

J is TRBJ1-1 and V is TRBV10-3; a possible D gene is TRBD1 (6 bases). Trimming removed 10 bases at V and 0 bases at J, with 18 bases between. Germline V lookup: CDR1 ENHRY, CDR2 SYGVKD. The CDR3 has 15 amino acids. CDR3 residues: CATRTANQMNTEAFF. Written as DNA, the CDR3 is TGTGCCACCCGGACAGCCAACCAAATGAACACTGAAGCTTTCTTT.

This chain links TRBV6-6 with TRBJ2-7; no clear D. V shed 5 bases and J shed 5 bases, with 10 bases lying between them. Germline V CDR1 and CDR2: MNHNY, SVGAGI (reference sequence). The CDR3 runs 12 residues. For the CDR3, the DNA is TGTGCCAGCAGTCCTATTGGGGACGAGCAGTACTTC. Translation: CASSPIGDEQYF.

This clone was observed a single time. The rearrangement uses TRBV6-5 and TRBJ1-2, with D hard to call. This CDR3 spans 13 amino acids. V was trimmed by 3 bases and J by 2 bases, leaving 7 bases between them. CDR1 and CDR2 (germline): MNHEY, SVGAGI. The CDR3 protein is CASSYDGNYGYTF. The CDR3 coding sequence is TGTGCCAGCAGTTATGACGGGAACTATGGCTACACCTTC.

This clone was detected only a few times. The V call is TRBV2, the J call TRBJ2-7; TRBD1 matches at 10 bases. J lost 5 bases, V lost 8 bases, and 12 bases had no gene match. CDR1 is SNHLY and CDR2 is FYNNEI in the germline V gene. There are 15 residues in the CDR3. The CDR3 protein is CASSSEGQGMNEQYF. As DNA, the CDR3 is TGTGCCAGCTCCTCGGAGGGACAGGGGATGAACGAGCAGTACTTC.